This T cell receptor beta chain was recovered during a study of regulatory T cells in long-lasting Graves disease. This CDR3 has 15 residues. V lost 4 bases and J lost 0, with 12 bases in between. Germline assignment: CDR1 MNHEY and CDR2 SVGAGI. Note on this clonotype: Its antigen is not identified.

Study-wide points: More public clonotypes were shared by persistent patients (fewer than 3,000) than by new patients (about 1,000).

Arm-PCR of CDR3 regions with iRepertoire HTBI primers generated TCR beta libraries. Original data processing: Among the samples, 60 to 75 TRBV and 14 TRBJ segments were identified. TCRdb independently ran MiXCR on the multiplex PCR reads; one entry per CDR3 protein. TCRdb's processing, not the authors', yielded these V and J calls. The table includes about 660,000 distinct CDR3 sequences, approximately 31% detected once. Time point given: persistent/refractory GD, antithyroid drugs over 5 years with positive TRAb. Extracted RNA from PBMCs served as the source of the TCR library. The genes are TRBV6-5 and TRBJ2-5; D possibly corresponds to TRBD2 (5 bases). The TCR comes from a female donor with Graves disease. The specimen comprised peripheral blood mononuclear cells (PBMCs), sampled when the disease was refractory, from a patient treated with antithyroid drugs. This chain's CDR3 is CASSSGRLYQETQYF. The CDR3, as DNA: TGTGCCAGCAGTTCCGGACGACTATACCAAGAGACCCAGTACTTC.